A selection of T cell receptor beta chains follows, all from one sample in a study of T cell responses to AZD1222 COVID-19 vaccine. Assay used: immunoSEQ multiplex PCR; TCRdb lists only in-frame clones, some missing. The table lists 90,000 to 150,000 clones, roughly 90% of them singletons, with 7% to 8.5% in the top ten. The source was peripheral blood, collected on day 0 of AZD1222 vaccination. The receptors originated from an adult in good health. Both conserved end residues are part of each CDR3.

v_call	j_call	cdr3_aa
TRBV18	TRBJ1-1	CASSYDRNTEAFF
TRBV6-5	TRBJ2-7	CASRSGGRDEQYF
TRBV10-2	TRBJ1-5	CASRQDRGRFSNQPQHF
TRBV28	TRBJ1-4	CASSPIGARPTNEKLFF
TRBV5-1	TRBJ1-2	CASSLATEINGYTF
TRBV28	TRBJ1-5	CASSLKIQPQHF
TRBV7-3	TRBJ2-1	CASSFRPDSEQFF
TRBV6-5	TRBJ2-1	CASSSTTGGYNEQFF
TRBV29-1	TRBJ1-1	CSVRGVSGNTEAFF
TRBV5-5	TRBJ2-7	CASSQGLAGGALGYEQYF
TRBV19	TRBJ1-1	CASSIHQGVNTEAFF
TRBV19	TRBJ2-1	CASSPLVRTEQFF
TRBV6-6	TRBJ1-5	CASSYSPTGNQPQHF
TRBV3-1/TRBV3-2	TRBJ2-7	CASSPTSGMIYEQYF
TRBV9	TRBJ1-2	CASSVEGGARPYYGYTF
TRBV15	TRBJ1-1	CATSSLRGEAFF
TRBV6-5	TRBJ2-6	CASTQTGSGANVLTF
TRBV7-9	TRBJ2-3	CASSLYSPSSTDTQYF
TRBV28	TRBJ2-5	CASRPSLRTQYF
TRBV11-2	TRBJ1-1	CASSFLTGSFNTEAFF
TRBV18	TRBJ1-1	CASSPYQGSNTEAFF
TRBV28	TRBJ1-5	CASSLGRSVSPQHF
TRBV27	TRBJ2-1	CASNLGTLKYNEQFF
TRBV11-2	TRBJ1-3	CASSLLDSSGNTIYF
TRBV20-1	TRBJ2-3	CSASLQRTDTQYF
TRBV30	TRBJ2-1	CATLTGNEQFF
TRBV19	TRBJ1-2	CASNGRREGGLGASYGYTF
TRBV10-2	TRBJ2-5	CASSERETQYF
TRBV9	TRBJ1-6	CASSLQGVNSPLHF
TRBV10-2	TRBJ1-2	CASTPDRVGYGYTF
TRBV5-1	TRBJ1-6	CASSDRRQGRNSPLHF
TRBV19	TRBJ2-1	CASSIVRTEQFF
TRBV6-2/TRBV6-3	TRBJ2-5	CASSRTSWQETQYF
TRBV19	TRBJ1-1	CASSKRTGQGLNTEAFF
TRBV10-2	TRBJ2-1	CASSDLLPSSYNEQFF
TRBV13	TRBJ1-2	CASSLRGERNGYTF
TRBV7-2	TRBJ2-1	CASSFGLGNYNEQFF
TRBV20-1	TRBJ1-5	CSASSVWAGSNQPQHF
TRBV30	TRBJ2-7	CAWSFGSSYEQYF
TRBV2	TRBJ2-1	CASSGSGLAGDYNEQFF
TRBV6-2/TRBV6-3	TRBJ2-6	CASSYVARRQLTGANVLTF
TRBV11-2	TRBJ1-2	CASSLATGRVNYGYTF
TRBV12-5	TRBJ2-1	CASGFMGARNNEQFF
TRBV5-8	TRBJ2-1	CASSLGDPYNEQFF
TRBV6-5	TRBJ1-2	CASSYSTDYGYTF
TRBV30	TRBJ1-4	CAWSVGAGINEKLFF
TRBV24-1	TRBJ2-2	CATRGTGSGELFF
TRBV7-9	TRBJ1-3	CASSPDRATGNTIYF
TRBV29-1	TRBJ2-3	CSVGLGTDTQYF
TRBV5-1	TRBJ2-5	CASSYRSAIAQETQYF
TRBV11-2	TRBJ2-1	CASSSGGGRVNEQFF
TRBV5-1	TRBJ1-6	CASSVMTGADNSPLHF
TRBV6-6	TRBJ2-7	CAVIVPTENFYEQYF
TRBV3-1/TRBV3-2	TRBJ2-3	CASSQRDSTDTQYF